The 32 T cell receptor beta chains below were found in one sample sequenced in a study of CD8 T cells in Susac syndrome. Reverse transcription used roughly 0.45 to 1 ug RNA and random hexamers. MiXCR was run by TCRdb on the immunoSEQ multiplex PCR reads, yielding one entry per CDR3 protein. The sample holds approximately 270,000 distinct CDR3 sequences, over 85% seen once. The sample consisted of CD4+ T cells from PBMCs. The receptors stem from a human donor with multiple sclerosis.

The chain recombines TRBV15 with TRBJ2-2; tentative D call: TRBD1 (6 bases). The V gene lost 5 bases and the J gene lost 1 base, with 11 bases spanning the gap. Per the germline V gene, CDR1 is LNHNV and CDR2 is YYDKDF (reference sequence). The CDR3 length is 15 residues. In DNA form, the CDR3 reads TGTGCCACCAGCCGGGCGACAGGGAACACCGGGGAGCTGTTTTTT. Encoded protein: CATSRATGNTGELFF.

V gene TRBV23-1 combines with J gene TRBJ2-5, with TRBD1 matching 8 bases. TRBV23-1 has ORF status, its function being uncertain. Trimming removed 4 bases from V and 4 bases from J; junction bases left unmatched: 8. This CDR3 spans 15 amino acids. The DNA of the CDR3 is TGCGCCAGCAGTCTTCCGGGACAGGAGGTAGAGACCCAGTACTTC. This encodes CASSLPGQEVETQYF.

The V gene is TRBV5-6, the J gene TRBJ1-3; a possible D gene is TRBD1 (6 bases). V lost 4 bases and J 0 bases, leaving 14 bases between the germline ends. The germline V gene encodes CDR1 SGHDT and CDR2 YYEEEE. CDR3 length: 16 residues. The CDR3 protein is CASSPRGVPSGNTIYF. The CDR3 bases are TGTGCCAGCAGCCCTAGGGGGGTTCCCTCTGGAAACACCATATATTTT. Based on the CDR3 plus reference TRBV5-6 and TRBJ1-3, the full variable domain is DAGVTQSPTHLIKTRGQQVTLRCSPKSGHDTVSWYQQALGQGPQFIFQYYEEEERQRGNFPDRFSGHQFPNYSSELNVNALLLGDSALYLCASSPRGVPSGNTIYFGEGSWLTVV.

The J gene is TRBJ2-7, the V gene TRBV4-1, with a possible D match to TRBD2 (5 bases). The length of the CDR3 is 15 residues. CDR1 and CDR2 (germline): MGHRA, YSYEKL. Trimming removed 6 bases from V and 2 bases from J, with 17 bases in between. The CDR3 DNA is TGCGCCAGCAGGAACCCGGCGAGCGGAACCTACGAGCAGTACTTC. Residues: CASRNPASGTYEQYF.

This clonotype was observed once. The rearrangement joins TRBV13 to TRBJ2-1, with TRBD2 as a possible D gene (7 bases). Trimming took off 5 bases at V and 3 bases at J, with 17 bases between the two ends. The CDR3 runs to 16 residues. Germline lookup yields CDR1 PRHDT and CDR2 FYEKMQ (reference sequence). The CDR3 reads CASSPRGALFYNEQFF. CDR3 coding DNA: TGTGCCAGCAGCCCTCGGGGGGCTCTCTTCTACAATGAGCAGTTCTTC.

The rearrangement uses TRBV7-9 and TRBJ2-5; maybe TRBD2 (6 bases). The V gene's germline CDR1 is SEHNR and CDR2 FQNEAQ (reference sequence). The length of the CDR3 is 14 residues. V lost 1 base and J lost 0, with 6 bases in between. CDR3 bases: TGTGCCAGCAGCTTAGGCGGGGACCAAGAGACCCAGTACTTC. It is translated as CASSLGGDQETQYF.

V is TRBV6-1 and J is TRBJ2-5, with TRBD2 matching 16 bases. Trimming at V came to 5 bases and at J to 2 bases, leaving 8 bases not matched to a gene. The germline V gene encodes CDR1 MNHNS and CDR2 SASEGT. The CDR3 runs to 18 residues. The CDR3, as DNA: TGTGCCAGCAGTCATGCCGGGACTAGCGGGGGGGGACAAGAGACCCAGTACTTC. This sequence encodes CASSHAGTSGGGQETQYF.

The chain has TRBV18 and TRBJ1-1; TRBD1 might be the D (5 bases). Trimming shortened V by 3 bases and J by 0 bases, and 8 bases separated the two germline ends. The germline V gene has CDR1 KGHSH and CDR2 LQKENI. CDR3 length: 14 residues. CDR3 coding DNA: TGTGCCAGCTCACCGACAGATATGAACACTGAAGCTTTCTTT. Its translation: CASSPTDMNTEAFF.

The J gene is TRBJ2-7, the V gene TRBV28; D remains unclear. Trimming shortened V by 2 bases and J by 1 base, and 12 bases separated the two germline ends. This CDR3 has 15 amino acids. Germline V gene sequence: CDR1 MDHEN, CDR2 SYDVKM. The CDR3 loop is CASSLTHGQSYEQYF. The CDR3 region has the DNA TGTGCCAGCAGTTTAACCCATGGGCAGTCCTACGAGCAGTACTTC.

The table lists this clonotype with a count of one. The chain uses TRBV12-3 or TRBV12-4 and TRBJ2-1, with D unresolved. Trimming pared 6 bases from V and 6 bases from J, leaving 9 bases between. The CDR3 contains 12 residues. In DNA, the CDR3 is TGTGCCAGCAGCCCCGGGCCCAATGAGCAGTTCTTC. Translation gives CASSPGPNEQFF.

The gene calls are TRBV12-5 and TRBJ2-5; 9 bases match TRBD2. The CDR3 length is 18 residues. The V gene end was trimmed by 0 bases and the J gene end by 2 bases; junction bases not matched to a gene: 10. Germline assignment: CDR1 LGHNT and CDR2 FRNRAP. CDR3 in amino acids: CASGLVRGGVLSQETQYF. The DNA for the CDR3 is TGTGCTAGTGGTTTGGTACGCGGGGGGGTCTTGTCTCAAGAGACCCAGTACTTC.

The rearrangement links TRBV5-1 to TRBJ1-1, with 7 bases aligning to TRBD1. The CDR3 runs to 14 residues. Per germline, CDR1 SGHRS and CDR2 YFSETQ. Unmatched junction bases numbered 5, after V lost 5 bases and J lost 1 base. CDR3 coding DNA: TGCGCCAGCAGACGGGACAGCCAGAACACTGAAGCTTTCTTT. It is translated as CASRRDSQNTEAFF.

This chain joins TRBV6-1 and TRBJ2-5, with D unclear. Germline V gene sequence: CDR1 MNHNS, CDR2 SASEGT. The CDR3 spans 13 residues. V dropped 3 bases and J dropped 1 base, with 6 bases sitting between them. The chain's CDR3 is CASSELFQETQYF. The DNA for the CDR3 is TGTGCCAGCAGTGAGTTGTTCCAAGAGACCCAGTACTTC.

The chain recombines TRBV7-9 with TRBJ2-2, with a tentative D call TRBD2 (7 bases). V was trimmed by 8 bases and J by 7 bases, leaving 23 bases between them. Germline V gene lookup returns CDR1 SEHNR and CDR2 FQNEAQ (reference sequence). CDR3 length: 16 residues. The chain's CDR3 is CASAGGLTATIGELFF. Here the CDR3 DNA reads TGTGCCAGCGCCGGGGGGCTAACGGCCACAATCGGGGAGCTGTTTTTT.

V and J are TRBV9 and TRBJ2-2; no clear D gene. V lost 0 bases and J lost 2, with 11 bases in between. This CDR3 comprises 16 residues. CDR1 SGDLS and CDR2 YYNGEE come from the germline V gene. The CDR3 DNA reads TGTGCCAGCAGCGTAGGCCCGGGCTTAAACACCGGGGAGCTGTTTTTT. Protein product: CASSVGPGLNTGELFF.

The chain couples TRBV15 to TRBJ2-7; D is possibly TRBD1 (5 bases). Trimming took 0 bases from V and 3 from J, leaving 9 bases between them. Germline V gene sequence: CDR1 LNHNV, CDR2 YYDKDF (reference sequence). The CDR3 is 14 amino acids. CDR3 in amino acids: CATSRDQGDYEQYF. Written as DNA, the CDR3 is TGTGCCACCAGCAGAGATCAGGGTGACTACGAGCAGTACTTC.

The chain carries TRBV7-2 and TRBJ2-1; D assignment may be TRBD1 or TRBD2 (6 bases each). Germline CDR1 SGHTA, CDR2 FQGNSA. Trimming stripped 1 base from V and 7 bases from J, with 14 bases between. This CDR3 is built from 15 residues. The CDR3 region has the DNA TGTGCCAGCAGCTTAGGTGGGGGGCGCAGAAATGAGCAGTTCTTC. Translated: CASSLGGGRRNEQFF.

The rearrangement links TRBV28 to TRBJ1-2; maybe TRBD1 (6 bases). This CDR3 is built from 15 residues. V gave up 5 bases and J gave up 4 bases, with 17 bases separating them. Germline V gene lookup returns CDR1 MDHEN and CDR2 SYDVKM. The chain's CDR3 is CASSLLQGPTYGYTF. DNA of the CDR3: TGTGCCAGCAGTCTCTTACAGGGACCAACCTATGGCTACACCTTC.

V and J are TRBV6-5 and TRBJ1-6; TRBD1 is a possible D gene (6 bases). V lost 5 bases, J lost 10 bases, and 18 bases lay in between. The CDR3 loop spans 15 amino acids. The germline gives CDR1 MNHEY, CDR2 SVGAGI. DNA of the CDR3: TGTGCCAGCAGTCGTGAAGGGGGTGTTACCTCACCCCTCCACTTT. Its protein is CASSREGGVTSPLHF.

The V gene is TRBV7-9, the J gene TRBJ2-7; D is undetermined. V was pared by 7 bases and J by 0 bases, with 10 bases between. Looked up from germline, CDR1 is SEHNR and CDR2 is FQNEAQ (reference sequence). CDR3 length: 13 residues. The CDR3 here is CASNLGSSYEQYV. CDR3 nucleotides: TGTGCCAGCAATCTGGGCAGCTCCTACGAGCAGTACGTC.

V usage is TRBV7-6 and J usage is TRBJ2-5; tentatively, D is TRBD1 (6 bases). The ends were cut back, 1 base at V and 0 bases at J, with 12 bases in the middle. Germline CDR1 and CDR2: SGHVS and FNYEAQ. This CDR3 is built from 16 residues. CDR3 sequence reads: CASSLGSGANQETQYF. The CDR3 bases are TGTGCCAGCAGCTTAGGGTCAGGGGCGAACCAAGAGACCCAGTACTTC.

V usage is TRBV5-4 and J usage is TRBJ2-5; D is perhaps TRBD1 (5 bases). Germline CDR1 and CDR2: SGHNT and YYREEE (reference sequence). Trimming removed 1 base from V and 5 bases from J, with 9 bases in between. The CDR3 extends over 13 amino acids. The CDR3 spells CASSLPGLETQYF. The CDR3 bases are TGTGCCAGCAGCTTGCCAGGGCTCGAGACCCAGTACTTC.

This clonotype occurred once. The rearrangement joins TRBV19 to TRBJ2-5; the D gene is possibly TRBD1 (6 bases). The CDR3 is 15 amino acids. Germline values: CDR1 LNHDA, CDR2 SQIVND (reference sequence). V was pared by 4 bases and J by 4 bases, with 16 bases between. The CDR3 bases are TGTGCCAGTAGTAATAGGGACCTCAGGGGAGAGACCCAGTACTTC. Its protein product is CASSNRDLRGETQYF.

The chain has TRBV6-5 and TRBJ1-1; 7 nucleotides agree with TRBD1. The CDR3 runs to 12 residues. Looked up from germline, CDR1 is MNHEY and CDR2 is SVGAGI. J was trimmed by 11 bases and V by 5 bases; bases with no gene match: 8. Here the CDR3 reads CASSPGGLSAFF. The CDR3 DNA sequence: TGTGCCAGCAGTCCAGGGGGTTTGTCGGCTTTCTTT.

The CDR3: CASSQGGQPTDTQYF. The CDR3 DNA is TGTGCCAGCAGCCAAGGGGGACAGCCTACAGATACGCAGTATTTT. V and J are TRBV3-1 and TRBJ2-3; 7 bases align to TRBD1. Trimming took 1 base from V and 3 from J; bases not matched to a gene: 4. Germline V gives CDR1 LGHDT, CDR2 YNNKEL (reference sequence). The length of the CDR3 is 15 residues.

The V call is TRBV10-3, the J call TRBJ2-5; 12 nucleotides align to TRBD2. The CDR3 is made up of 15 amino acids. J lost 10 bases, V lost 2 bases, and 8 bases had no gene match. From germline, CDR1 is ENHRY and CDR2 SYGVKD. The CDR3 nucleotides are TGTGCCATCAGTGAGGGACTAGCGGGGCCCAGTCACCAGTACTTC. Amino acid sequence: CAISEGLAGPSHQYF.

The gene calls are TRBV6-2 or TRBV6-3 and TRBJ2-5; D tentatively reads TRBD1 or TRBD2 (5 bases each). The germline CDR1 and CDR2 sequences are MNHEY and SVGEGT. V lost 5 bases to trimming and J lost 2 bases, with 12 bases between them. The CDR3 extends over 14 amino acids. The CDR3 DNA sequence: TGTGCCAGCAGTCCCAATGGGGGACAAGAGACCCAGTACTTC. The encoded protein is CASSPNGGQETQYF.

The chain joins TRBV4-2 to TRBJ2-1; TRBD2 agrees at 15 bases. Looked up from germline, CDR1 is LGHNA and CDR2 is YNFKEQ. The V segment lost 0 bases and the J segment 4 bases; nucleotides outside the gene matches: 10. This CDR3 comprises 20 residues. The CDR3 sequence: CASSQDWDGTSGGPYNEQFF. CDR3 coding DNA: TGTGCCAGCAGCCAAGATTGGGACGGGACTAGCGGGGGGCCTTACAATGAGCAGTTCTTC.

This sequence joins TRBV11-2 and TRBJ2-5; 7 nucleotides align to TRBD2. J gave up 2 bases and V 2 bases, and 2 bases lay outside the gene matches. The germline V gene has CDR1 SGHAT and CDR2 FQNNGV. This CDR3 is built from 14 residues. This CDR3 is CASSLRGLQETQYF. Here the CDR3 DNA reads TGTGCCAGCAGCTTACGGGGACTACAAGAGACCCAGTACTTC.

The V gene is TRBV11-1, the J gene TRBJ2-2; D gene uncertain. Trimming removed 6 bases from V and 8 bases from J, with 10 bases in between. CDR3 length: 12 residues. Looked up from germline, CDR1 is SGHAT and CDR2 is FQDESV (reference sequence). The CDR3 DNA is TGTGCCAGCAGACCTAGTATGGGGGAGCTGTTTTTT. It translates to CASRPSMGELFF.

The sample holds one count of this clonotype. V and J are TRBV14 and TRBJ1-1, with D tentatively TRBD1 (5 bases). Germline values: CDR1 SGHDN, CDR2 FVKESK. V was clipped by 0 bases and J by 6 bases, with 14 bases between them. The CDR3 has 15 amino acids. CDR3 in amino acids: CASSQDPAGRAEAFF. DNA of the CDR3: TGTGCCAGCAGCCAAGATCCGGCAGGGCGAGCTGAAGCTTTCTTT.

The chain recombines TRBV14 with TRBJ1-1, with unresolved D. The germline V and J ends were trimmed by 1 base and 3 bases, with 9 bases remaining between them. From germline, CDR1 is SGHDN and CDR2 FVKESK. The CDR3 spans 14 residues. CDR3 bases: TGTGCCAGCAGCCAAGTAGGCAGGTACACTGAAGCTTTCTTT. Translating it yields CASSQVGRYTEAFF.